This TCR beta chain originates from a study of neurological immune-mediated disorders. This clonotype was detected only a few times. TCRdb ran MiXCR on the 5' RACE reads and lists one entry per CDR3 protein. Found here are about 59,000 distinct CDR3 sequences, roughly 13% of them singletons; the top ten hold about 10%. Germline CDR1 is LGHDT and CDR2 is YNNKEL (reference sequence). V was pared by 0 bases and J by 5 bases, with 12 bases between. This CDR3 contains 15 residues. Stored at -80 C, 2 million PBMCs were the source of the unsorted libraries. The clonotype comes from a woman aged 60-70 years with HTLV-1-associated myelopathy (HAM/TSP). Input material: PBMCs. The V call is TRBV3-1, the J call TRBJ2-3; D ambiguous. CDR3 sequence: CASSQDLASRDTQYF. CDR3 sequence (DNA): TGTGCCAGCAGCCAAGATCTTGCTAGTCGAGATACGCAGTATTTT.